Listed here are 30 T cell receptor beta chains from one sample, sequenced in a study of siplizumab effects on memory and regulatory T cells. The protocol was immunoSEQ multiplex PCR, while the TCRdb copy is restricted to in-frame clones and leaves out a portion. Of around 100,000 clones listed, 91% were seen once; the top ten hold 0.13% to 0.15%. The sample comprised CD4+ T cells sorted from blood. Receptors originate from a human donor in good health.

Turning to this clone: An end of the junction does not agree with germline; a read error may underlie this. The J gene is TRBJ2-5, the V gene TRBV7-6; D might be TRBD1 (6 bases). CDR3 length: 14 residues. CDR1 is SGHVS, CDR2 FNYEAQ, per germline. The CDR3 loop reads CASSRTAFQEAQYF. CDR3 in DNA: TGTGCCAGCAGCAGGACAGCCTTCCAAGAGGCCCAGTACTTC.

This chain joins TRBV7-2 and TRBJ2-7; D is unresolved. Trimming cost V 4 bases and J 2 bases, with 9 bases left between them. The CDR3 extends over 13 amino acids. Looked up from germline, CDR1 is SGHTA and CDR2 is FQGNSA. CDR3 in DNA: TGTGCCAGCAGCTCCCAACCACCCTACGAGCAGTACTTC. This encodes CASSSQPPYEQYF. Full variable domain (outside the CDR3, taken from reference TRBV7-2 and TRBJ2-7): GAGVSQSPSNKVTEKGKDVELRCDPISGHTALYWYRQSLGQGLEFLIYFQGNSAPDKSGLPSDRFSAERTGGSVSTLTIQRTQQEDSAVYLCASSSQPPYEQYFGPGTRLTVT.

Only one count was recorded for this clone. The rearrangement uses TRBV29-1 and TRBJ1-4, with 7 bases identical to TRBD1. Germline CDR1 reads SQVTM; CDR2 reads ANQGSEA. After removal of 7 bases from V and 6 bases from J, the junction contained 8 bases not matched to a gene. The CDR3 totals 13 residues. As DNA, the CDR3 is TGCAGCGCTCGGGACAGCCGGGATGAAAAACTGTTTTTT. Its translation is CSARDSRDEKLFF.

V usage is TRBV13 and J usage is TRBJ1-1, with 11 positions matching TRBD1. This CDR3 contains 17 residues. V was clipped by 1 base and J by 1 base; unmatched bases: 5. CDR1 is PRHDT and CDR2 is FYEKMQ in the germline V gene (reference sequence). CDR3 sequence (DNA): TGTGCCAGCAGCTTAGATTGGACAGGGGGCGGGAACACTGAAGCTTTCTTT. It codes for CASSLDWTGGGNTEAFF.

The rearrangement links TRBV5-5 to TRBJ2-7, with D maybe TRBD1 (5 bases). With 0 bases removed from V and 2 bases from J, the gap between germline ends came to 12 bases. CDR1 is SGHKS and CDR2 is YYEKEE in the germline V gene (reference sequence). This CDR3 comprises 15 residues. The CDR3 nucleotides are TGTGCCAGCAGCTTGGCAGGGCGCTTCCCCTACGAGCAGTACTTC. Translated: CASSLAGRFPYEQYF.

The chain couples TRBV10-2 to TRBJ1-3; D may be TRBD1 (5 bases). V was shortened by 1 base and J by 4 bases, with 14 bases between the two germline ends. The germline V gene encodes CDR1 WSHSY and CDR2 SAAADI. The CDR3 is 16 residues long. DNA of the CDR3: TGCGCCAGCAGTGAGTGGGGGGACTTTTGGGGAAACACCATATATTTT. Translated, it gives CASSEWGDFWGNTIYF.

This clone was observed a single time. This chain uses TRBV29-1 with TRBJ1-1; weak D call: TRBD1 (6 bases). Germline assignment: CDR1 SQVTM and CDR2 ANQGSEA. This CDR3 spans 12 amino acids. V lost 0 bases and J 11 bases, leaving 13 bases between the germline ends. In DNA form, the CDR3 reads TGCAGCGTTGAAGATTACAGGGCGGGGGCTTTCTTT. It yields the protein CSVEDYRAGAFF.

This clone showed up just a few times. The V gene is TRBV2, the J gene TRBJ1-5, with 7 bases fitting TRBD1. J lost 7 bases, V lost 4 bases, and 7 bases had no gene match. The CDR3 has 14 amino acids. The germline V gene has CDR1 SNHLY and CDR2 FYNNEI. The CDR3 reads CASSASTGRQPQHF. The CDR3 coding sequence is TGTGCCAGCAGTGCTTCGACAGGGAGGCAGCCCCAGCATTTT.

This chain uses TRBV5-1 with TRBJ1-1; TRBD1 might be the D (5 bases). V dropped 4 bases and J dropped 7 bases, with 14 bases sitting between them. Per germline, CDR1 SGHRS and CDR2 YFSETQ. This CDR3 is 13 amino acids long. The CDR3 loop is CASSPGTDDEAFF. DNA for the CDR3: TGCGCCAGCAGCCCAGGGACGGACGATGAAGCTTTCTTT.

The chain links TRBV7-3 to TRBJ2-3; TRBD2 matches at 12 bases. The CDR3 extends over 16 amino acids. Looked up from germline, CDR1 is SGHTA and CDR2 is FQGTGA. The V and J ends lost 5 bases and 6 bases, in that order; junction bases with no gene match: 9. The CDR3 sequence: CASSDSSGGAPDTQYF. The CDR3 nucleotides are TGTGCCAGCAGCGACTCTAGCGGGGGGGCCCCCGATACGCAGTATTTT.

The chain employs TRBV28 and TRBJ1-6; D call uncertain. The germline gives CDR1 MDHEN, CDR2 SYDVKM. Trimming stripped 2 bases from V and 8 bases from J, with 13 bases between. The CDR3 length is 15 residues. For the CDR3, the DNA is TGTGCCAGCAGTTTAATCGGGTTGCAGTATTCACCCCTCCACTTT. Amino acids: CASSLIGLQYSPLHF.

This chain connects TRBV9 to TRBJ2-5, with a possible D match to TRBD1 (6 bases). This CDR3 comprises 15 residues. V lost 4 bases and J lost 2, with 15 bases in between. Germline lookup yields CDR1 SGDLS and CDR2 YYNGEE. CDR3: CASSQTDRPQETQYF. CDR3 DNA: TGTGCCAGCAGCCAGACGGACAGACCACAAGAGACCCAGTACTTC.

The CDR3 loop is CASSAGTAGYGYTF. The CDR3 DNA reads TGTGCCAGCAGTGCCGGGACAGCGGGCTATGGCTACACCTTC. The chain recombines TRBV27 with TRBJ1-2; 7 bases are shared with TRBD1. The V gene end was trimmed by 5 bases and the J gene end by 4 bases; junction bases not matched to a gene: 7. The length of the CDR3 is 14 residues. CDR1 is MNHEY and CDR2 is SMNVEV in the germline V gene (reference sequence).

This clone was observed once. The chain uses TRBV29-1 and TRBJ2-7, with D unresolved. This CDR3 spans 13 amino acids. V was trimmed by 4 bases and J by 3 bases, leaving 13 bases between them. Germline assignment: CDR1 SQVTM and CDR2 ANQGSEA. CDR3 region: CSVGYAVGYEQYF. CDR3 nucleotide sequence: TGCAGCGTTGGGTACGCAGTAGGCTACGAGCAGTACTTC.

This clone was picked up a small number of times. The rearrangement uses TRBV19 and TRBJ1-6, with D unclear. Germline loops: CDR1 LNHDA, CDR2 SQIVND (reference sequence). This CDR3 is 12 amino acids long. V was pared by 4 bases and J by 8 bases, with 6 bases between. The CDR3 DNA is TGTGCCAGTAGTACAGAATATTCACCCCTCCACTTT. This sequence encodes CASSTEYSPLHF.

V gene TRBV5-4 combines with J gene TRBJ2-1; TRBD1 might be the D (6 bases). The CDR3 runs to 16 residues. Germline V gene lookup returns CDR1 SGHNT and CDR2 YYREEE (reference sequence). V was cut by 3 bases and J by 2 bases, with 15 bases left in between. The CDR3 sequence is CASSSQAGDTYNEQFF. As DNA, the CDR3 is TGTGCCAGCAGCTCCCAGGCAGGGGACACCTACAATGAGCAGTTCTTC.

The DNA for the CDR3 is TGTGCCAGCTCTCCGGTGGGCGCCGTAGGGGGGACCCAGTACTTC. As protein: CASSPVGAVGGTQYF. V gene TRBV18 combines with J gene TRBJ2-5, with TRBD1 as a possible D gene (6 bases). Germline V gene lookup returns CDR1 KGHSH and CDR2 LQKENI. V shed 6 bases and J shed 7 bases, with 21 bases lying between them. This CDR3 contains 15 residues.

The genes are TRBV5-4 and TRBJ1-2, with a weak D call TRBD1 (5 bases). This CDR3 comprises 16 residues. Deletions cut 5 bases from V and 2 bases from J, with 19 bases between. From germline, CDR1 is SGHNT and CDR2 YYREEE (reference sequence). CDR3 DNA: TGTGCCAGCAGTTTATTGACCGGGACCGGAAACTATGGCTACACCTTC. Protein sequence: CASSLLTGTGNYGYTF.

The sample holds a few counts of this clone. The CDR3 nucleotides read TGTGCCAGCAGCCAAGATGGGACCAGGGTTCTGAACACTGAAGCTTTCTTT. Protein product: CASSQDGTRVLNTEAFF. V usage is TRBV4-2 and J usage is TRBJ1-1; maybe TRBD1 (5 bases). The CDR3 has 17 amino acids. V was shortened by 0 bases and J by 0 bases, with 14 bases between the two germline ends. CDR1 and CDR2 (germline): LGHNA, YNFKEQ.

This chain connects TRBV2 to TRBJ2-2; 8 bases align to TRBD2. After removal of 6 bases from V and 8 bases from J, the junction contained 17 bases not matched to a gene. The CDR3 extends over 17 amino acids. Germline V gives CDR1 SNHLY, CDR2 FYNNEI. CDR3 sequence: CASRDGRGAPGSGELFF. Here the CDR3 DNA reads TGTGCCAGCAGGGACGGGAGGGGCGCTCCGGGATCTGGGGAGCTGTTTTTT.

The V and J genes are TRBV28 and TRBJ1-5; tentative D call: TRBD1 (5 bases). Germline CDR1 MDHEN, CDR2 SYDVKM. This CDR3 has 14 residues. V dropped 6 bases and J dropped 7 bases, with 16 bases sitting between them. CDR3 in DNA: TGTGCCAGCAGGAAACCCCAGGGTAACCAGCCCCAGCATTTT. As protein: CASRKPQGNQPQHF.

This clone was recorded only once. The rearrangement joins TRBV10-3 to TRBJ2-1, with 8 nucleotides matching TRBD2. Looked up from germline, CDR1 is ENHRY and CDR2 is SYGVKD. The CDR3 is 13 residues long. The V gene end was trimmed by 10 bases and the J gene end by 7 bases; junction bases not matched to a gene: 9. CDR3 protein: CATTVAGFNEQFF. CDR3 nucleotides: TGTGCCACCACCGTAGCGGGGTTTAATGAGCAGTTCTTC.

A single count supports this clone. The chain carries TRBV5-1 and TRBJ1-2, with 10 positions matching TRBD1. J was trimmed by 5 bases and V by 3 bases; bases with no gene match: 1. The CDR3 length is 13 residues. In germline, CDR1 is SGHRS, CDR2 YFSETQ. The CDR3 region has the DNA TGCGCCAGCAGCTCGGGACAGGGGTATGGCTACACCTTC. Translating it yields CASSSGQGYGYTF.

This chain connects TRBV6-5 to TRBJ1-2; 7 bases line up with TRBD1. Germline V CDR1 and CDR2: MNHEY, SVGAGI. J was trimmed by 2 bases and V by 8 bases; bases with no gene match: 11. The CDR3 spans 15 residues. CDR3 loop: CASRFGTAQNYGYTF. CDR3 sequence (DNA): TGTGCCAGCCGATTCGGGACAGCTCAAAACTATGGCTACACCTTC.

The chain joins TRBV28 to TRBJ2-7, with TRBD1 matching 7 bases. This CDR3 region has 14 residues. J lost 2 bases, V lost 5 bases, and 6 bases had no gene match. CDR1 is MDHEN, CDR2 SYDVKM, per germline. The CDR3 nucleotides are TGTGCCAGCAGTCTGACAGGGTCAGCCTACGAGCAGTACTTC. It is translated as CASSLTGSAYEQYF.

V usage is TRBV10-3 and J usage is TRBJ1-1, with 7 bases lining up with TRBD1. Germline CDR1 is ENHRY and CDR2 is SYGVKD. CDR3 length equals 16 residues. The junction had 10 bases not matched to a gene; V was cut back by 4 bases and J by 2 bases. The CDR3 sequence: CAISGQGQPANTEAFF. In nucleotides, the CDR3 is TGTGCCATCAGTGGGCAGGGACAGCCCGCCAACACTGAAGCTTTCTTT.

The chain employs TRBV21-1 and TRBJ2-6; the table's D call of TRBD1 was not tested on the DNA. TRBV21-1 is described as a pseudogene. The CDR3 loop spans 19 amino acids. In nucleotides, the CDR3 is TGTGCCAGCAGCATCGATATCAGGGGCTCACTCTCTGGGGCCAACGTCCTGACTTTC. It encodes CASSIDIRGSLSGANVLTF.

J is TRBJ1-1 and V is TRBV19; no reliable D call. The germline V gene has CDR1 LNHDA and CDR2 SQIVND (reference sequence). The CDR3 spans 14 residues. Trimming stripped 6 bases from V and 1 base from J, with 12 bases between. Here the CDR3 reads CASRKPDANTEAFF. CDR3 nucleotides: TGTGCCAGTAGAAAACCCGACGCGAACACTGAAGCTTTCTTT.

The chain carries TRBV5-6 and TRBJ2-3, with 7 bases lining up with TRBD2. The length of the CDR3 is 16 residues. Germline V gives CDR1 SGHDT, CDR2 YYEEEE. V trimming: 3 bases; J trimming: 5 bases; junction bases outside the gene matches: 12. This chain's CDR3 is CASSYPDGGKEDTQYF. Written as DNA, the CDR3 is TGTGCCAGCAGCTACCCCGACGGGGGGAAGGAAGATACGCAGTATTTT. Combining the CDR3 with reference TRBV5-6 and TRBJ2-3 gives the whole variable domain DAGVTQSPTHLIKTRGQQVTLRCSPKSGHDTVSWYQQALGQGPQFIFQYYEEEERQRGNFPDRFSGHQFPNYSSELNVNALLLGDSALYLCASSYPDGGKEDTQYFGPGTRLTVL.

This chain links TRBV7-2 with TRBJ1-1; D is uncertain. The V and J ends lost 5 bases and 2 bases respectively, with 9 bases between them. Germline CDR1 reads SGHTA; CDR2 reads FQGNSA. The CDR3 is 13 amino acids. CDR3 DNA: TGTGCCAGCAGCGCGCGACCCAACACTGAAGCTTTCTTT. Protein product: CASSARPNTEAFF.